These 4 T cell receptor beta chains originate from one sample sequenced in a study of high-grade serous ovarian cancer treatment subgroups. Tumor samples were obtained before definitive surgery or chemotherapy. Only in-frame clones appear in the TCRdb table, and some are missing; sequencing was by immunoSEQ multiplex PCR. The sample includes about 40,000 clones, about four fifths seen only once; the top ten take over 3%. The specimen was tumor tissue. The receptor source for this set is a human donor with high-grade serous ovarian cancer.

The CDR3 DNA reads TGTGCCAGCAGCGTAGAAGGGACAGGGAAATACAATGAGCAGTTCTTC. It is translated as CASSVEGTGKYNEQFF. The chain uses TRBV9 and TRBJ2-1, with TRBD1 matching over 9 bases. Losses at the gene ends were 0 bases for V and 4 bases for J; bases not matched to a gene: 5. The CDR3 covers 16 residues. Germline values: CDR1 SGDLS, CDR2 YYNGEE. Filled out from reference TRBV9 and TRBJ2-1, the complete variable domain reads DSGVTQTPKHLITATGQRVTLRCSPRSGDLSVYWYQQSLDQGLQFLIQYYNGEERAKGNILERFSAQQFPDLHSELNLSSLELGDSALYFCASSVEGTGKYNEQFFGPGTRLTVL.

The rearrangement uses TRBV29-1 and TRBJ1-2; 8 bases line up with TRBD1. The CDR3 covers 13 residues. CDR1 and CDR2 from the germline V gene are SQVTM and ANQGSEA. V trimming: 5 bases; J trimming: 3 bases; junction bases outside the gene matches: 5. This CDR3 reads CSVLTGEDYGYTF. The CDR3 coding sequence is TGCAGCGTTTTGACAGGGGAGGACTATGGCTACACCTTC.

The chain joins TRBV29-1 to TRBJ1-5; the match to TRBD1 covers 7 bases. Germline-derived CDR1 and CDR2 are SQVTM and ANQGSEA. This CDR3 has 13 amino acids. Trimming took 5 bases from V and 6 from J; bases not matched to a gene: 7. The CDR3 spells CSVSEGGGQPQHF. CDR3 in DNA: TGCAGCGTTTCGGAAGGGGGCGGTCAGCCCCAGCATTTT. The complete variable domain, with remaining parts taken from reference TRBV29-1 and TRBJ1-5, reads SAVISQKPSRDICQRGTSLTIQCQVDSQVTMMFWYRQQPGQSLTLIATANQGSEATYESGFVIDKFPISRPNLTFSTLTVSNMSPEDSSIYLCSVSEGGGQPQHFGDGTRLSIL.

This clone was seen only once. The rearrangement joins TRBV5-1 to TRBJ1-4; 9 positions agree with TRBD1. The germline CDR1 and CDR2 sequences are SGHRS and YFSETQ. The CDR3 runs to 14 residues. V lost 5 bases to trimming and J lost 8 bases; unmatched junction nucleotides: 7. CDR3 in DNA: TGCGCCAGCAGTGCCGGGACAGGGCGGGAAAAACTGTTTTTT. Translated: CASSAGTGREKLFF.